The 3 T cell receptor beta chains below all came from one sample that was sequenced in a study of blood T cell repertoires in COVID-19. Profiled with immunoSEQ multiplex PCR; TCRdb holds only in-frame clones, not every one. The sample comprises 150,000 or so clones, around nine tenths of which are singletons, and 2.5% to 3% rests with the top ten. The sequenced sample was peripheral blood. The origin of the receptors is a man aged 60 to 69 with active or convalescent COVID-19.

The chain carries TRBV29-1 and TRBJ2-5; D call uncertain. With 7 bases removed from V and 5 bases from J, the gap between germline ends came to 11 bases. CDR3 size: 11 residues. Germline V gene sequence: CDR1 SQVTM, CDR2 ANQGSEA. The CDR3 sequence is CSASRPETQYF. CDR3 coding DNA: TGCAGCGCCTCGCGCCCGGAGACCCAGTACTTC.

The chain has TRBV3-1 (or the pseudogene TRBV3-2) and TRBJ2-5; 10 positions match TRBD2. CDR3 size: 17 residues. The V and J ends lost 2 bases and 1 base, in that order; junction bases with no gene match: 7. Germline-derived CDR1 and CDR2 are LGHDT and YNNKEL (reference sequence). The CDR3 reads CASSQQFTSGTQETQYF. The CDR3 nucleotides are TGTGCCAGCAGCCAACAATTTACTAGCGGGACCCAAGAGACCCAGTACTTC.

This clone has just a few counts. V usage is TRBV30 and J usage is TRBJ1-6, with a tentative D call TRBD1 (6 bases). The length of the CDR3 is 13 residues. The germline CDR1 and CDR2 sequences are GTSNPN and SVGIG (reference sequence). V dropped 8 bases and J dropped 10 bases, with 18 bases sitting between them. The CDR3 spells CAGTQGPGSPLHF. CDR3 nucleotides: TGTGCCGGAACACAGGGCCCGGGCTCACCCCTCCACTTT.